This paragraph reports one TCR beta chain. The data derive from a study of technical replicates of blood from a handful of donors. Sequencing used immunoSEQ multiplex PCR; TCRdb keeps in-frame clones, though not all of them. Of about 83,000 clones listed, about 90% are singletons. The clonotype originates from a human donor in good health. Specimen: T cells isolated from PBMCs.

The DNA for the CDR3 is TGCAGCGTTGAGGGGACTAGCGGGCGAACCTACGAGCAGTACTTC. The encoded protein is CSVEGTSGRTYEQYF. This chain connects TRBV29-1 to TRBJ2-7, with TRBD2 matching 12 bases. Germline V gene data show CDR1 as SQVTM and CDR2 as ANQGSEA. The V gene end was trimmed by 3 bases and the J gene end by 2 bases; junction bases not matched to a gene: 5. This CDR3 is 15 amino acids long.